A selection of T cell receptor beta chains follows, all from one sample in a study of CD8+ T cells in alopecia areata. Method: immunoSEQ multiplex PCR; TCRdb's copy keeps in-frame clones and lacks some. The sample has hundreds of thousands of clones; about 68% are singletons. The source was CD4+ T cells sorted from blood, collected at week 0. Source of these receptors: a human donor with alopecia areata. Both conserved end residues are part of each CDR3. Each record gives: D gene, J gene, V gene, clone size, CDR3 protein, CDR3 DNA. A D gene is named only where the DNA matches it firmly. Some rows mark clone size as missing; the rest say once, few, many or name a class of expanded clone.

NA	TRBJ2-2	TRBV2	NA	CASSEGSLRELFF	TGTGCCAGCAGTGAAGGATCCCTCCGGGAGCTGTTTTTT
TRBD1	TRBJ2-7	TRBV29-1	few	CSVKTGGGQYF	TGCAGCGTAAAAACAGGGGGCGGACAGTACTTC
TRBD2	TRBJ2-5	TRBV19	NA	CASSIDGGGSETQYF	TGTGCCAGTAGTATAGATGGCGGGGGGTCAGAGACCCAGTACTTC
NA	TRBJ1-2	TRBV5-6	NA	CASSRDWGNGYTF	TGTGCCAGCAGCCGTGACTGGGGGAATGGCTACACCTTC
TRBD2	TRBJ2-7	TRBV7-3	NA	CASSPKGPGTTCLEQYF	TGTGCCAGCAGCCCGAAAGGGCCCGGGACTACCTGCTTGGAGCAGTACTTC
NA	TRBJ2-7	TRBV2	once	CASSERLVSYEQYF	TGTGCCAGCAGTGAGAGACTGGTCTCCTACGAGCAGTACTTC
TRBD1	TRBJ2-2	TRBV6-5	once	CASSWTGGTGELFF	TGTGCCAGCAGTTGGACAGGGGGCACCGGGGAGCTGTTTTTT
NA	TRBJ2-1	TRBV29-1	NA	CSVADGLKYNEQFF	TGCAGCGTTGCGGACGGTTTAAAGTACAATGAGCAGTTCTTC
NA	TRBJ2-1	TRBV7-8	NA	CASSLESWITYHNEQFF	TGTGCCAGCAGCTTAGAGAGTTGGATAACCTATCACAATGAGCAGTTCTTC
TRBD1	TRBJ2-3	TRBV25-1	few	CASSESGQAKDTQYF	TGTGCCAGCAGTGAGTCGGGACAGGCCAAAGATACGCAGTATTTT
TRBD2	TRBJ2-1	TRBV15	NA	CATSRVTSGSSYNEQFF	TGTGCCACCAGCAGAGTTACGAGCGGGAGCTCCTACAATGAGCAGTTCTTC
TRBD1	TRBJ1-1	TRBV30	NA	CAWSFPGQTLYEAFF	TGTGCCTGGAGTTTCCCGGGACAGACGCTCTATGAAGCTTTCTTT
TRBD1	TRBJ2-1	TRBV27	few	CASSPLAGGLHNEQFF	TGTGCCAGCAGTCCCCTGGCAGGGGGCCTCCACAATGAGCAGTTCTTC